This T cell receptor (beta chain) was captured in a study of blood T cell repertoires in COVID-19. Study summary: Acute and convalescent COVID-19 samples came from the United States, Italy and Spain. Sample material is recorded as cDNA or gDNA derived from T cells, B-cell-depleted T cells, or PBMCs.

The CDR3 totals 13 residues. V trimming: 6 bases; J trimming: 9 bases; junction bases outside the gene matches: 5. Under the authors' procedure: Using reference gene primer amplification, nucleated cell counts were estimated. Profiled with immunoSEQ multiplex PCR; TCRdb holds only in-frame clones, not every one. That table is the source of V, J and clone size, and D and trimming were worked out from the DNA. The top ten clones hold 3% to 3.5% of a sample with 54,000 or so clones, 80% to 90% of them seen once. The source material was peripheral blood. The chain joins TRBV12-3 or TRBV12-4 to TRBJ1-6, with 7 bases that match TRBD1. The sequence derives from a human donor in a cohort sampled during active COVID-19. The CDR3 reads CASSRQGGSPLHF. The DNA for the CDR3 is TGTGCCAGCAGCCGACAGGGTGGTTCACCCCTCCACTTT.